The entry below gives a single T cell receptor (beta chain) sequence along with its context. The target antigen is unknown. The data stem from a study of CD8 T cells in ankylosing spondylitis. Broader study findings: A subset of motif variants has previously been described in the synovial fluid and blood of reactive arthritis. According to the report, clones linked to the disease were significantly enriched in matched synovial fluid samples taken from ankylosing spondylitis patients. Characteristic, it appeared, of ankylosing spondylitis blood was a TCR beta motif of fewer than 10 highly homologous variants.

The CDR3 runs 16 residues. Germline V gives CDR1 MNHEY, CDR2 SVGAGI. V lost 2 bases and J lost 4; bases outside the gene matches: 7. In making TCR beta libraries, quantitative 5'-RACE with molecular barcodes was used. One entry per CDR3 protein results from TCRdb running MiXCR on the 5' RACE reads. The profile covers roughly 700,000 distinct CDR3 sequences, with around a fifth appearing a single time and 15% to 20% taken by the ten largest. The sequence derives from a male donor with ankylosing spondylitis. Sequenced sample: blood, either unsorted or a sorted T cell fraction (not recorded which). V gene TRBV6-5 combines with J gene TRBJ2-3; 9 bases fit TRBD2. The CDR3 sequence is CASSYAGGAPADTQYF. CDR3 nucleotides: TGTGCCAGCAGTTACGCGGGGGGGGCCCCCGCAGATACGCAGTATTTT.